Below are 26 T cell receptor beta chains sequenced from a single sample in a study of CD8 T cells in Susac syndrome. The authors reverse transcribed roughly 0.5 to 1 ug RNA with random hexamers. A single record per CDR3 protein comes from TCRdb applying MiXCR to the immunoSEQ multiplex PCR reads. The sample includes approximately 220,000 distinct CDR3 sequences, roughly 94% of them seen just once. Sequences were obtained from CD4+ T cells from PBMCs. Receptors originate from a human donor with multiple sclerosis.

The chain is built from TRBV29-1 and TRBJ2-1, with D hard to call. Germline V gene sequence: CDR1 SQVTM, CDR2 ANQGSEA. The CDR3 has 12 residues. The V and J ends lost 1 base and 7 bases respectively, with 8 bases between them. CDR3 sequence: CSVEVVGNEQFF. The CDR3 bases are TGCAGCGTTGAAGTTGTGGGGAATGAGCAGTTCTTC.

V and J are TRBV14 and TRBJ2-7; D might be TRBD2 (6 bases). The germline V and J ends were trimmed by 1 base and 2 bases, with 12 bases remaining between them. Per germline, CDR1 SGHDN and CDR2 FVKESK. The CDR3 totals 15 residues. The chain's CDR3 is CASSQGRGGTYEQYV. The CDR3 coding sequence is TGTGCCAGCAGCCAAGGGAGGGGAGGCACCTACGAGCAGTACGTC.

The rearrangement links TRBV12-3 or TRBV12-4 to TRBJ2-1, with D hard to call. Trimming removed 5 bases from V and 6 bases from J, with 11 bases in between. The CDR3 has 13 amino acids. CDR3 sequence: CASSKNSLNEQFF. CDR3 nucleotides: TGTGCCAGCAGTAAAAACAGCCTCAATGAGCAGTTCTTC.

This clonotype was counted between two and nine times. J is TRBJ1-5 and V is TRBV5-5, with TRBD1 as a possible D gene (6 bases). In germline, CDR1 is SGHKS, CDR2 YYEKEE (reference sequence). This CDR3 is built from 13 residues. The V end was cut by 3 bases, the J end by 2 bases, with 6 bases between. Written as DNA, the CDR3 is TGTGCCAGCAGCTGGACAGGCAATCAGCCCCAGCATTTT. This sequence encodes CASSWTGNQPQHF.

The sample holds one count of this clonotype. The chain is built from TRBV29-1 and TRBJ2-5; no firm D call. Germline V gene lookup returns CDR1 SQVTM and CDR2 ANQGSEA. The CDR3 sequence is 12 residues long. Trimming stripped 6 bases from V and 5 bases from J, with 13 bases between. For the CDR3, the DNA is TGCAGCGTCGTGAGATTTGGGGAGACCCAGTACTTC. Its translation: CSVVRFGETQYF.

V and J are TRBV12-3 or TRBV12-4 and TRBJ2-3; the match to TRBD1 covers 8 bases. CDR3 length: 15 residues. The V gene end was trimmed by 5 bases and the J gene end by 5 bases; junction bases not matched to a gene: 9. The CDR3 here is CASSGAGGFRDTQYF. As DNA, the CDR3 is TGTGCCAGCAGTGGGGCAGGGGGCTTTCGAGATACGCAGTATTTT.

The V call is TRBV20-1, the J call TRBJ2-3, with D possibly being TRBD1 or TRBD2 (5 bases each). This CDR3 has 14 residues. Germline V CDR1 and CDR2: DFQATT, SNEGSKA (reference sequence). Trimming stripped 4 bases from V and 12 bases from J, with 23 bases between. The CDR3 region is CSAKWNNGDGTQYF. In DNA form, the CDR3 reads TGCAGTGCTAAATGGAACAACGGGGACGGGACCCAGTATTTT.

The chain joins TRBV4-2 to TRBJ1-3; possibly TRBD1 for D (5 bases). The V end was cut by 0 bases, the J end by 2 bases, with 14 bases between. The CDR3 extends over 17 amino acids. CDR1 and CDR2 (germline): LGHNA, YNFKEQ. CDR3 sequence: CASSQDAVHRPGNTIYF. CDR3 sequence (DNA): TGTGCCAGCAGCCAAGACGCAGTTCACAGGCCTGGAAACACCATATATTTT.

CDR3: CAWSQGDGSSYNEQFF. CDR3 nucleotide sequence: TGTGCCTGGAGCCAGGGAGACGGGAGCTCCTACAATGAGCAGTTCTTC. The chain recombines TRBV30 with TRBJ2-1; TRBD2 might be the D (6 bases). Trimming cost V 3 bases and J 0 bases, with 15 bases left between them. The CDR3 covers 16 residues. The germline gives CDR1 GTSNPN, CDR2 SVGIG (reference sequence).

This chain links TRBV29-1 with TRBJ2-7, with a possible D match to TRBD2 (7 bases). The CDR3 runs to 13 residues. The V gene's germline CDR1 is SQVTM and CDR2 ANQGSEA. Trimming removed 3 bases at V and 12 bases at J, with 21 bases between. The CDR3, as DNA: TGCAGCGTTGAGTCGGCACAGGGAGGGAACCGGTACGTC. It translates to CSVESAQGGNRYV.

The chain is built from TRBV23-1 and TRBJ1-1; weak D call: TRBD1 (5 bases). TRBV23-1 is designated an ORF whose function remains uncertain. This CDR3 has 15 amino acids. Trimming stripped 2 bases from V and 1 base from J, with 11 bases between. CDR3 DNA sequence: TGCGCCAGCAGTCAACTGGGACGGCAGAACACTGAAGCTTTCTTT. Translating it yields CASSQLGRQNTEAFF.

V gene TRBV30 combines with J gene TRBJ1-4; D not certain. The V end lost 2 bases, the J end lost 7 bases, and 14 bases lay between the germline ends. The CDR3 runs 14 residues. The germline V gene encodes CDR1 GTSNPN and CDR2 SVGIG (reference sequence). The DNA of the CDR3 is TGTGCCTGGAGTTCCCCCGTGTGGGGTGAAAAACTGTTTTTT. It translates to CAWSSPVWGEKLFF.

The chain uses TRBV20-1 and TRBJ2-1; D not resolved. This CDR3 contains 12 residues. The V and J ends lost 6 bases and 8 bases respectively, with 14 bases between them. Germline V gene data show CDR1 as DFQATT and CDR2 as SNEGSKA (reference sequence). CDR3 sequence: CSAVPSWDEQFF. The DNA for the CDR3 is TGCAGTGCGGTGCCAAGTTGGGATGAGCAGTTCTTC.

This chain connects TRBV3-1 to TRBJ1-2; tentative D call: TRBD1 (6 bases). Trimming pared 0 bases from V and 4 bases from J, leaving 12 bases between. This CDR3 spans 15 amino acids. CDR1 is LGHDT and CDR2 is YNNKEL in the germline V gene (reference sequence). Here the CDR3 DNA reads TGTGCCAGCAGCCAAGAGTGGGGGCACGGCTATGGCTACACCTTC. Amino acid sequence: CASSQEWGHGYGYTF.

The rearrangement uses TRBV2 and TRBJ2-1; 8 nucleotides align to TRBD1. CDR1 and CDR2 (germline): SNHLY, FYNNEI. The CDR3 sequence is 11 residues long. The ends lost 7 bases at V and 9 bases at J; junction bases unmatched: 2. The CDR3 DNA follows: TGTGCCAGCACAGGGGGCAGTGAGCAGTTCTTC. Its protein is CASTGGSEQFF.

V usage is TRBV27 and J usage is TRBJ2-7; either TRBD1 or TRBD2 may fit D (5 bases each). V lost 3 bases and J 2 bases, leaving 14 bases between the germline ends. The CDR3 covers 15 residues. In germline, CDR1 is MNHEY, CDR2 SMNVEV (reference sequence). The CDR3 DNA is TGTGCCAGCAGTTTTCGGCCCCGGGGCACCTACGAGCAGTACTTC. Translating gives CASSFRPRGTYEQYF.

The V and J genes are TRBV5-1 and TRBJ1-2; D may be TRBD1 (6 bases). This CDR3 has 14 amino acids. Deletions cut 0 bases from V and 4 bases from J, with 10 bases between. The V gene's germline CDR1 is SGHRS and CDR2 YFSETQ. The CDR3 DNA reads TGCGCCAGCAGCTTGGCACAGGGCACCTATGGCTACACCTTC. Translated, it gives CASSLAQGTYGYTF.

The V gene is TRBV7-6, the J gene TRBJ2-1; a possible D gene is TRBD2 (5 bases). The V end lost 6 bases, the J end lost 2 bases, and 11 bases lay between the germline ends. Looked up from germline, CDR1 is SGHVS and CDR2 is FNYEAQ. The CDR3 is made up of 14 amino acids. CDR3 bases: TGTGCCAGCAGACGGAGCGGCCCCTACAATGAGCAGTTCTTC. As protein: CASRRSGPYNEQFF.

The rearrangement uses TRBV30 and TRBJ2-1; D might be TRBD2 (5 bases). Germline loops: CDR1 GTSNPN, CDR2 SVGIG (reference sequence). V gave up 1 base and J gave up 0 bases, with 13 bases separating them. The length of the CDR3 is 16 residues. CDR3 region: CAWSGGWRSSYNEQFF. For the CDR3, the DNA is TGTGCCTGGAGTGGGGGTTGGAGGAGCTCCTACAATGAGCAGTTCTTC.

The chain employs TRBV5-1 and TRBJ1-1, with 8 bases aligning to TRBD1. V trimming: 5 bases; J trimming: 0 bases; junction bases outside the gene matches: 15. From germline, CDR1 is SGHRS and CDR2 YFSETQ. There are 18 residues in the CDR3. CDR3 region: CASSWPSETGAMNTEAFF. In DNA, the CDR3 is TGCGCCAGCAGTTGGCCGTCCGAGACAGGGGCAATGAACACTGAAGCTTTCTTT.

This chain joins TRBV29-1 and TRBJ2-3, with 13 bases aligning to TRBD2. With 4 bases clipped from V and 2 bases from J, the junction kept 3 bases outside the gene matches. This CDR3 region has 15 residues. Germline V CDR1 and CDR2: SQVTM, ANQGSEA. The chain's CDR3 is CSVVGLAGDTDTQYF. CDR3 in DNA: TGCAGCGTTGTAGGACTAGCGGGGGACACAGATACGCAGTATTTT.

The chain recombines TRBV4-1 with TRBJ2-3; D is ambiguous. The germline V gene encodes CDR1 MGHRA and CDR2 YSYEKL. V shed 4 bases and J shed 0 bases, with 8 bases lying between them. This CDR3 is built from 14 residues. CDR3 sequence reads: CASSPTASTDTQYF. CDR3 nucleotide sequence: TGCGCCAGCAGCCCTACTGCTAGCACAGATACGCAGTATTTT.

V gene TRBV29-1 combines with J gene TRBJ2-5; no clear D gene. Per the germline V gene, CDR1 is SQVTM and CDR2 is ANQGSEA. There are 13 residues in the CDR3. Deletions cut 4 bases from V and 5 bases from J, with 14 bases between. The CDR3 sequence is CSVAPGVVETQYF. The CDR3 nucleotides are TGCAGCGTTGCGCCTGGGGTCGTCGAGACCCAGTACTTC.

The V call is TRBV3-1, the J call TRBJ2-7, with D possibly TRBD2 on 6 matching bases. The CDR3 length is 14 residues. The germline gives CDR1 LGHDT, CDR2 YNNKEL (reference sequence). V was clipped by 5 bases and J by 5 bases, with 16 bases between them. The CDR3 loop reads CASSLSGGFDEQYF. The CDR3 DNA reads TGTGCCAGCAGCTTAAGCGGAGGGTTCGACGAGCAGTACTTC.

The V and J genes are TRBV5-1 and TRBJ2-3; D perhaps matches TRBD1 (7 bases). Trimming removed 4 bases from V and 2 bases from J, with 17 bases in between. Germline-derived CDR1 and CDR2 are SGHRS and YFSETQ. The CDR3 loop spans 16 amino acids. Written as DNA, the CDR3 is TGCGCCAGCAGCCTTCGGGGGACAGCGAACACAGATACGCAGTATTTT. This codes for CASSLRGTANTDTQYF.

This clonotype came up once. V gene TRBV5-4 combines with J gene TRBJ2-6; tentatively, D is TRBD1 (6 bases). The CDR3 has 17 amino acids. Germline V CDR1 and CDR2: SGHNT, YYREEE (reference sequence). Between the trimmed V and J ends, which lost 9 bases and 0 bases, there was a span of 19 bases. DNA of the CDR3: TGTGCCATTCCACAGGGCGCGGTATCCTCTGGGGCCAACGTCCTGACTTTC. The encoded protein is CAIPQGAVSSGANVLTF.